The 7 T cell receptor beta chains listed next were all sequenced from one sample in a study of HIV-infected patients and healthy controls. A single record per CDR3 protein comes from TCRdb applying MiXCR to the 5' RACE reads. The sample includes tens of thousands of distinct CDR3 sequences, 15% to 20% of them seen just once. Sample: CD4+ T cells from blood. Every receptor here comes from a human donor in good health.

This clonotype was counted a few times. This chain links TRBV3-1 with TRBJ1-2; D not certain. The V gene's germline CDR1 is LGHDT and CDR2 YNNKEL (reference sequence). This CDR3 comprises 17 residues. Trimming cost V 0 bases and J 2 bases, with 16 bases left between them. This CDR3 reads CASSQEREGGRNYGYTF. DNA of the CDR3: TGTGCCAGCAGCCAAGAAAGGGAGGGCGGGCGAAACTATGGCTACACCTTC.

This clonotype was counted a few times. The gene calls are TRBV7-9 and TRBJ2-3; TRBD1 agrees at 9 bases. Germline CDR1 and CDR2: SEHNR and FQNEAQ (reference sequence). The CDR3 runs 15 residues. The junction had 7 bases not matched to a gene; V was cut back by 5 bases and J by 4 bases. The CDR3 sequence is CASSPNRGQPDTQYF. CDR3 DNA sequence: TGTGCCAGCAGCCCAAACAGGGGGCAGCCAGATACGCAGTATTTT.

This clonotype has more than one count but fewer than ten. The chain joins TRBV19 to TRBJ1-5; TRBD1 might be the D (5 bases). This CDR3 comprises 15 residues. With 4 bases removed from V and 1 base from J, the gap between germline ends came to 11 bases. Per germline, CDR1 LNHDA and CDR2 SQIVND (reference sequence). In nucleotides, the CDR3 is TGTGCCAGTAGTACCTGGACACTCAGCAATCAGCCCCAGCATTTT. Residues: CASSTWTLSNQPQHF. The whole variable domain, filled in from reference TRBV19 and TRBJ1-5, reads DGGITQSPKYLFRKEGQNVTLSCEQNLNHDAMYWYRQDPGQGLRLIYYSQIVNDFQKGDIAEGYSVSREKKESFPLTVTSAQKNPTAFYLCASSTWTLSNQPQHFGDGTRLSIL.

This chain links TRBV30 with TRBJ1-2; possibly TRBD1 for D (6 bases). Germline loops: CDR1 GTSNPN, CDR2 SVGIG (reference sequence). CDR3 length: 11 residues. With 0 bases removed from V and 7 bases from J, the gap between germline ends came to 6 bases. As DNA, the CDR3 is TGTGCCTGGAGTGTAGGGGGTGGCTACACCTTC. Amino acid sequence: CAWSVGGGYTF.

This clonotype was counted many times. V usage is TRBV12-3 or TRBV12-4 and J usage is TRBJ1-2; D unclear. Trimming pared 5 bases from V and 3 bases from J, leaving 7 bases between. The CDR3 totals 12 residues. CDR3 in DNA: TGTGCCAGCAGTACAACACACTATGGCTACACCTTC. Protein product: CASSTTHYGYTF.

This clonotype was counted at least ten times. The chain employs TRBV3-1 and TRBJ1-4, with no clear D. The ends were cut back, 4 bases at V and 0 bases at J, with 15 bases in the middle. There are 17 residues in the CDR3. Germline CDR1 is LGHDT and CDR2 is YNNKEL (reference sequence). The DNA for the CDR3 is TGTGCCAGCAGCCCCCTCCCTAACAGTGCAACTAATGAAAAACTGTTTTTT. The encoded protein is CASSPLPNSATNEKLFF. The entire variable domain, with the rest obtained from reference TRBV3-1 and TRBJ1-4, is as follows: DTAVSQTPKYLVTQMGNDKSIKCEQNLGHDTMYWYKQDSKKFLKIMFSYNNKELIINETVPNRFSPKSPDKAHLNLHINSLELGDSAVYFCASSPLPNSATNEKLFFGSGTQLSVL.

This chain joins TRBV11-3 and TRBJ1-2, with a weak D call TRBD1 (6 bases). The CDR3 spans 16 residues. V lost 5 bases and J lost 5, with 21 bases in between. The V gene's germline CDR1 is SGHNT and CDR2 YENEEA. CDR3 bases: TGTGCCAGCAGCCCTAGCGGCAGGGGCCCGTTATATGGCTACACCTTC. The encoded protein is CASSPSGRGPLYGYTF.